These 26 T cell receptor beta chains were sequenced from one sample in a study of cytomegalovirus exposure and HLA in healthy donors. PCR was performed using 60 Vbeta and 13 Jbeta primers. The assay was immunoSEQ multiplex PCR, and TCRdb's table has in-frame clones only and misses some. The sample consists of under 130,000 clones, roughly 80% of them appearing once. The sample taken for sequencing was PBMCs. These receptors were collected from a man aged 25-45 years in good health and CMV-seropositive.

The chain has TRBV5-1 and TRBJ1-1; a weak D match, TRBD1 (6 bases). This CDR3 spans 15 amino acids. Germline values: CDR1 SGHRS, CDR2 YFSETQ. V lost 4 bases and J 5 bases, leaving 18 bases between the germline ends. Written as DNA, the CDR3 is TGCGCCAGCAGCGCCGACCCCGCAGGGGAAACTGAAGCTTTCTTT. It codes for CASSADPAGETEAFF.

The rearrangement links TRBV19 to TRBJ2-2, with 9 bases aligning to TRBD1. CDR1 LNHDA and CDR2 SQIVND come from the germline V gene (reference sequence). The J segment lost 0 bases and the V segment lost 7 bases, leaving 9 bases of the junction unmatched. The CDR3 has 17 residues. The CDR3 spells CASTAPTGGANTGELFF. The CDR3 DNA sequence: TGTGCCAGTACCGCCCCCACAGGGGGCGCGAACACCGGGGAGCTGTTTTTT.

Within the sample, this clone is medium-sized. CDR3 coding DNA: TGTGCCAGCAGCTTAGGGCCCGACAGGGCTGGAAACACCATATATTTT. It encodes CASSLGPDRAGNTIYF. This chain links TRBV7-2 with TRBJ1-3, with 7 bases identical to TRBD1. V trimming: 1 base; J trimming: 2 bases; junction bases outside the gene matches: 5. CDR1 SGHTA and CDR2 FQGNSA come from the germline V gene. The CDR3 totals 16 residues.

The chain recombines TRBV30 with TRBJ1-2; D is undetermined. Trimming took 2 bases from V and 2 from J, leaving 18 bases between them. The CDR3 sequence is 16 residues long. The germline CDR1 and CDR2 sequences are GTSNPN and SVGIG (reference sequence). The CDR3 spells CAWSNYPRGLNYGYTF. Here the CDR3 DNA reads TGTGCCTGGAGTAACTACCCGCGAGGGCTAAACTATGGCTACACCTTC.

A single count supports this clone. The V call is TRBV2, the J call TRBJ2-5; TRBD2 agrees at 12 bases. Trimming at V came to 6 bases and at J to 3 bases, leaving 8 bases not matched to a gene. The CDR3 spans 16 residues. CDR1 is SNHLY and CDR2 is FYNNEI in the germline V gene. The CDR3 region has the DNA TGTGCCAGCAGAAAGACTAGCGGGGGTTCAGAAGAGACCCAGTACTTC. It encodes CASRKTSGGSEETQYF.

This chain's CDR3 is CASRQIQSGKLDSPLHF. The CDR3 DNA follows: TGCGCCAGCAGACAAATACAGTCAGGGAAGTTGGACTCACCCCTCCACTTT. The V call is TRBV4-1, the J call TRBJ1-6, with a tentative D call TRBD1 (5 bases). This CDR3 has 17 residues. In germline, CDR1 is MGHRA, CDR2 YSYEKL. Trimming left V 6 bases short and J 10 bases short, with 25 bases between.

V usage is TRBV23-1 and J usage is TRBJ1-3; D perhaps matches TRBD1 (6 bases). TRBV23-1 is an ORF for which the function is uncertain. The V gene lost 4 bases and the J gene lost 0 bases, with 22 bases spanning the gap. The CDR3 has 19 amino acids. The CDR3 region is CASSPPPRTAVSSGNTIYF. The CDR3 region has the DNA TGCGCCAGCAGTCCCCCACCCCGGACAGCTGTAAGCTCTGGAAACACCATATATTTT.

This chain uses TRBV7-2 with TRBJ1-1; D ambiguous. The CDR3 is 15 amino acids. From germline, CDR1 is SGHTA and CDR2 FQGNSA. V was pared by 1 base and J by 6 bases, with 15 bases between. Here the CDR3 reads CASSLVGRQRAEAFF. The DNA for the CDR3 is TGTGCCAGCAGCTTAGTAGGTAGGCAGCGGGCTGAAGCTTTCTTT.

CDR3 sequence: CSVGGRGAPFF. The CDR3 nucleotides read TGCAGCGTTGGCGGGAGGGGAGCACCTTTCTTT. This chain links TRBV29-1 with TRBJ1-1; a weak D match, TRBD1 (5 bases). Per germline, CDR1 SQVTM and CDR2 ANQGSEA. This CDR3 is 11 amino acids long. Between the trimmed V and J ends, which lost 4 bases and 12 bases, there was a span of 15 bases. Full variable domain (outside the CDR3, taken from reference TRBV29-1 and TRBJ1-1): SAVISQKPSRDICQRGTSLTIQCQVDSQVTMMFWYRQQPGQSLTLIATANQGSEATYESGFVIDKFPISRPNLTFSTLTVSNMSPEDSSIYLCSVGGRGAPFFGQGTRLTVV.

The V gene is TRBV30, the J gene TRBJ1-2; D gene ambiguous. The CDR3 consists of 12 residues. V was pared by 1 base and J by 8 bases, with 11 bases between. Germline CDR1 is GTSNPN and CDR2 is SVGIG (reference sequence). The CDR3 nucleotides read TGTGCCTGGAGTGAGAACGTACGGGGCTACACCTTC. Amino acids: CAWSENVRGYTF.

The rearrangement joins TRBV4-1 to TRBJ2-7; 8 bases agree with TRBD1. Germline CDR1 reads MGHRA; CDR2 reads YSYEKL. With V trimmed by 3 bases and J by 1 base, 8 bases remained unmatched. The CDR3 loop spans 16 amino acids. The CDR3 region has the DNA TGCGCCAGCAGCCAGGACTCGGGACAGGCTTCCTACGAGCAGTACTTC. Amino acids: CASSQDSGQASYEQYF.

The J gene is TRBJ2-5, the V gene TRBV11-2; TRBD2 aligns across 8 bases. The CDR3 is 13 amino acids. J gave up 5 bases and V 6 bases, and 5 bases lay outside the gene matches. Germline CDR1 is SGHAT and CDR2 is FQNNGV. The chain's CDR3 is CASSAGTRETQYF. The DNA of the CDR3 is TGTGCCAGCAGTGCCGGGACTAGGGAGACCCAGTACTTC. Full variable domain (missing parts from reference TRBV11-2 and TRBJ2-5): EAGVAQSPRYKIIEKRQSVAFWCNPISGHATLYWYQQILGQGPKLLIQFQNNGVVDDSQLPKDRFSAERLKGVDSTLKIQPAKLEDSAVYLCASSAGTRETQYFGPGTRLLVL.

This chain uses TRBV19 with TRBJ2-2; tentative D call: TRBD2 (5 bases). CDR3 length: 15 residues. CDR1 LNHDA and CDR2 SQIVND come from the germline V gene (reference sequence). The germline V and J ends were trimmed by 6 bases and 0 bases, with 11 bases remaining between them. CDR3 sequence: CASSPEGTNTGELFF. CDR3 DNA: TGTGCCAGTAGCCCCGAGGGAACGAACACCGGGGAGCTGTTTTTT. Looking up the rest from reference TRBV19 and TRBJ2-2 gives the full variable domain: DGGITQSPKYLFRKEGQNVTLSCEQNLNHDAMYWYRQDPGQGLRLIYYSQIVNDFQKGDIAEGYSVSREKKESFPLTVTSAQKNPTAFYLCASSPEGTNTGELFFGEGSRLTVL.

The chain carries TRBV30 and TRBJ1-2, with D possibly TRBD1 on 5 matching bases. Germline CDR1 and CDR2: GTSNPN and SVGIG (reference sequence). Trimming left V 3 bases short and J 5 bases short, with 10 bases between. The CDR3 contains 12 residues. The CDR3 loop reads CAWRARQYGYTF. CDR3 coding DNA: TGTGCCTGGAGAGCCCGACAGTATGGCTACACCTTC.

The table lists this clone with a few counts. The chain employs TRBV7-9 and TRBJ2-3; 7 bases are a match to TRBD1. The CDR3 runs to 15 residues. V shed 0 bases and J 4 bases; nucleotides not matched to a gene: 4. Germline V CDR1 and CDR2: SEHNR, FQNEAQ (reference sequence). The CDR3 spells CASSLARQGPDTQYF. DNA of the CDR3: TGTGCCAGCAGCTTAGCTCGACAGGGACCAGATACGCAGTATTTT.

This clone has only a few counts. The genes are TRBV2 and TRBJ1-2; possibly TRBD1 for D (5 bases). The CDR3 spans 14 residues. Looked up from germline, CDR1 is SNHLY and CDR2 is FYNNEI. The V gene lost 6 bases and the J gene lost 4 bases, with 15 bases spanning the gap. CDR3 nucleotides: TGTGCCAGCAGGCAGGGAGGCCTCTCCTATGGCTACACCTTC. This translates into CASRQGGLSYGYTF. Filled out from reference TRBV2 and TRBJ1-2, the complete variable domain reads EPEVTQTPSHQVTQMGQEVILRCVPISNHLYFYWYRQILGQKVEFLVSFYNNEISEKSEIFDDQFSVERPDGSNFTLKIRSTKLEDSAMYFCASRQGGLSYGYTFGSGTRLTVV.

The J gene is TRBJ1-1, the V gene TRBV14; D may be TRBD1 (5 bases). V was clipped by 4 bases and J by 5 bases, with 14 bases between them. Germline CDR1 is SGHDN and CDR2 is FVKESK. The CDR3 spans 14 residues. The CDR3: CASSPLQGRTEAFF. The CDR3 bases are TGTGCCAGCAGCCCGCTTCAGGGTCGGACTGAAGCTTTCTTT.

The chain is built from TRBV27 and TRBJ2-3, with 8 bases identical to TRBD2. Unmatched junction bases numbered 8, after V lost 3 bases and J lost 6 bases. From germline, CDR1 is MNHEY and CDR2 SMNVEV (reference sequence). The CDR3 is 15 residues long. CDR3 in amino acids: CASSLGGGPIDTQYF. DNA of the CDR3: TGTGCCAGCAGTTTGGGCGGGGGGCCTATTGATACGCAGTATTTT.

Here the CDR3 DNA reads TGTGCTAGTGGTTTGGTAAGAGTTTCCCCTCCGGGACACCCCGACCAAGAGACCCAGTACTTC. Its protein product is CASGLVRVSPPGHPDQETQYF. V and J are TRBV12-5 and TRBJ2-5; possibly TRBD1 for D (6 bases). Trimming removed 0 bases from V and 0 bases from J, with 26 bases in between. This CDR3 is built from 21 residues. The germline gives CDR1 LGHNT, CDR2 FRNRAP.

The chain combines TRBV7-2 with TRBJ1-1, with 7 bases identical to TRBD1. The CDR3 extends over 14 amino acids. Germline CDR1 and CDR2: SGHTA and FQGNSA. V was clipped by 5 bases and J by 7 bases; unmatched bases: 10. CDR3 sequence reads: CASSPRQGWDEAFF. The CDR3 nucleotides read TGTGCCAGCAGCCCCCGACAGGGTTGGGATGAAGCTTTCTTT.

The V gene is TRBV7-6, the J gene TRBJ2-1, with 8 bases that match TRBD2. The V segment lost 0 bases and the J segment 4 bases; nucleotides outside the gene matches: 2. Germline V gene data show CDR1 as SGHVS and CDR2 as FNYEAQ. This CDR3 has 15 residues. CDR3 in amino acids: CASSLASGEYNEQFF. The CDR3 DNA sequence: TGTGCCAGCAGCTTAGCTAGCGGGGAGTACAATGAGCAGTTCTTC.

The sample holds one count of this clone. The J gene is TRBJ2-7, the V gene TRBV6-1; no clear D. This CDR3 contains 14 residues. Germline CDR1 and CDR2: MNHNS and SASEGT. V was cut by 2 bases and J by 3 bases, with 11 bases left in between. The CDR3 loop reads CASSEHRPDYEQYF. CDR3 sequence (DNA): TGTGCCAGCAGTGAACACAGACCGGACTACGAGCAGTACTTC.

The chain has TRBV10-3 and TRBJ1-6; D is perhaps TRBD1 (5 bases). The germline V gene encodes CDR1 ENHRY and CDR2 SYGVKD. The germline V and J ends were trimmed by 3 bases and 5 bases, with 14 bases remaining between them. The CDR3 is made up of 16 amino acids. The CDR3 DNA reads TGTGCCATCAGTGAAGACAGCCAAACTAATAATTCACCCCTCCACTTT. It encodes CAISEDSQTNNSPLHF.

This chain links TRBV29-1 with TRBJ1-2, with unresolved D. The CDR3 has 13 residues. Trimming pared 6 bases from V and 4 bases from J, leaving 15 bases between. Per the germline V gene, CDR1 is SQVTM and CDR2 is ANQGSEA. The CDR3 DNA is TGCAGCGTAAGGCGGGAAGACATCTATGGCTACACCTTC. As protein: CSVRREDIYGYTF.

The genes are TRBV9 and TRBJ1-3, with D unclear. Germline V CDR1 and CDR2: SGDLS, YYNGEE. Trimming removed 3 bases at V and 8 bases at J, with 15 bases between. The CDR3 extends over 14 amino acids. The CDR3: CASSASRLGDTIYF. CDR3 coding DNA: TGTGCCAGCAGCGCGTCCCGCCTCGGGGACACCATATATTTT.

This clone turned up a few times. The rearrangement links TRBV19 to TRBJ1-4; 10 bases line up with TRBD1. Germline V CDR1 and CDR2: LNHDA, SQIVND (reference sequence). With V trimmed by 7 bases and J by 10 bases, 12 bases remained unmatched. CDR3 length: 15 amino acids. CDR3 loop: CASTKGTGTGAKLFF. In DNA, the CDR3 is TGTGCCAGTACTAAGGGAACCGGGACAGGGGCAAAACTGTTTTTT.